This TCR beta chain was found in a study of OX40 agonist ivuxolimab in advanced cancers. For the study in its entirety: Ivuxolimab was a fully human IgG2 agonistic monoclonal antibody targeting the costimulatory receptor OX40 (CD134). Intravenous ivuxolimab was administered to patients every 2 weeks at six dose levels: 0.01, 0.1, 0.3, 1.5, 3 and 10 mg/kg. Among the roughly 52 dose-escalation patients, some 20 had hepatocellular carcinoma, about 15 melanoma, 9 renal cell carcinoma and 9 head and neck cancer. In the dose-escalation cohort, 82.7% of patients were male, and the mean age was approximately 55 years, with a range of roughly 23 to 85. Patients were allowed to have had prior anti-PD-1, anti-PD-L1 or anti-CTLA-4 therapy, and roughly 40% of the dose-escalation patients had been treated with checkpoint inhibitors. Partial responses were achieved by three dose-escalation patients, of whom one had hepatocellular carcinoma and two had cutaneous melanoma. The point of sequencing TCRbeta in the periphery was to test whether ivuxolimab changed TCR sequence diversity and drove clonal T-cell expansion. The paper covers the monotherapy dose-escalation part of the phase I ivuxolimab trial, which included N ≈ 57 patients.

Patients with autoimmune disease history or receiving systemic immunosuppression were excluded from the trial. Peripheral blood for TCR sequencing was drawn from every dose cohort at baseline, at cycle 4 day 1 and at cycle 7 day 1. Samples were obtained from an open-label, multicenter, first-in-human phase I dose-escalation trial of ivuxolimab. The trial enrolled adults with locally advanced or metastatic head and neck squamous cell, hepatocellular, melanoma or renal cell carcinoma. CD4+ and CD8+ T cells were sorted separately from peripheral blood before TCR sequencing. Genomic DNA was extracted from sorted cells for sequencing of the TCRbeta CDR3 region. TCRbeta CDR3 regions were sequenced using the immunoSEQ Assay. TCRdb retrieved this table from immuneACCESS and kept in-frame rearrangements only. Not all clones are present; in checked studies, unresolved V genes account for under half, and no reason is known for the remainder. The sample table shows 65,000 to 75,000 clones, and 80% to 90% are seen once. Together, the top ten hold 3% to 4% of the sample.

The CDR3, from cysteine to phenylalanine, totals 15 residues. Only CDR3 DNA remains: 45 bases, in frame from the first base. CDR1 and CDR2, looked up from the germline V gene, are SNHLY and FYNNEI. Between the V and J ends, shortened by 7 bases and 5 bases respectively, the junction contains 19 bases. In the case of this clone: Which antigen it targets is not known. Per-base qualities were not stored, and no clone one base away is much larger.

Overall study results and their limits: Clonal expansion of both CD4+ and CD8+ blood T cells was observed from baseline to week 6 at doses 0.1 to 3.0 mg/kg. Low levels of normalized T-cell clonal expansion were also seen in some patients who did not respond. In the 0.1-3.0 mg/kg groups, partial responders had among the lowest normalized peripheral clonal expansion, particularly in CD8+ T cells. After ivuxolimab, CD8+ T cells had more expanded clones than CD4+ T cells on average. The antigen specificity of the peripheral T cells that underwent clonal expansion was not determined.

This sequence was found in an adult with an advanced solid tumor such as melanoma, head and neck, liver or kidney cancer. The sequence links TRBV2 to TRBJ2-3; the best D guess is TRBD1, with 5 bases matching. Here the sequenced sample was CD4+ or CD8+ T cells sorted from blood, taken in a trial of the OX40 agonist ivuxolimab. In nucleotide form, the sequence is TGTGCCAGCAAGCAGGCTAAGGGGCATGGAGATACGCAGTATTTT. Its translation reads: CASKQAKGHGDTQYF. Where the CDR3 stops, the reference TRBV2 and TRBJ2-3 genes take over; the full variable domain is EPEVTQTPSHQVTQMGQEVILRCVPISNHLYFYWYRQILGQKVEFLVSFYNNEISEKSEIFDDQFSVERPDGSNFTLKIRSTKLEDSAMYFCASKQAKGHGDTQYFGPGTRLTVL.